Listed here is a single TCR beta chain. Its antigen is currently unknown. The data derive from a study of T cell responses to AZD1222 COVID-19 vaccine. Deletions cut 2 bases from V and 0 bases from J, with 11 bases between. Germline loops: CDR1 SGHTA, CDR2 FQGNSA. This CDR3 spans 15 amino acids. Findings and limits, study-wide: Seropositive at baseline were only a handful of AZD1222 recipients. Unmutated variant regions are reportedly targeted by nearly half of spike-specific TCRs. Across spike, vaccine-associated CD4 TCRs were found, dominant at 160-218 and 743-854. Mostly white British, mostly female donors; authors suggested clonal diversity may be underestimated.

The repertoire was sequenced with immunoSEQ multiplex PCR; TCRdb's copy has only in-frame clones and lacks some. The sample consists of 120,000 or so clones, 90% of them appearing once. This chain joins TRBV7-2 and TRBJ2-7; D is unresolved. The sequencing here drew on peripheral blood, taken on day 0 of MenACWY control vaccination. This TCR was recovered from an adult in good health. CDR3 DNA: TGTGCCAGCAGCTTATTCCCCGGTAGCTCCTACGAGCAGTACTTC. This codes for CASSLFPGSSYEQYF.